Below are 5 T cell receptor beta chains sequenced from a single sample in a study of cytomegalovirus exposure and HLA in healthy donors (dated by TCRdb to 2017 to 2019). The library relied on the immunoSEQ multiplex PCR assay. For the multiplex PCR, a mixture combining 60 forward primers for TCR Vbeta segments and 13 reverse primers for TCR Jbeta segments was used. TCRdb stores this immuneACCESS table with in-frame sequences only. Part of the clones is absent; in the studies checked, under half of the shortfall reflects unresolved V genes, and no reason is known for the rest. The sample profile shows about 150,000 clones; 80% of them were found once. The top ten clonotypes cover roughly 13% of the sample. Source material: PBMCs. The origin of the receptors is a man between 25 and 39 years old in good health and CMV-seropositive.

This chain connects TRBV5-4 to TRBJ2-6; a weak D match, TRBD2 (5 bases). Germline V gives CDR1 SGHNT, CDR2 YYREEE (reference sequence). This CDR3 is built from 14 residues. Between the trimmed V and J ends, which lost 4 bases and 3 bases, there was a span of 8 bases. CDR3 nucleotides: TGTGCCAGCAGCCTCGGGGATGGGGCCAACGTCCTGACTTTC. This translates into CASSLGDGANVLTF.

The chain couples TRBV11-2 to TRBJ2-7; 7 bases are shared with TRBD2. Germline lookup yields CDR1 SGHAT and CDR2 FQNNGV. V dropped 4 bases and J dropped 3; count of bases not matched to a gene: 12. This CDR3 is built from 16 residues. In DNA, the CDR3 is TGTGCCAGCAGCTCCCAGACTAGCACCTCCGACTACGAGCAGTACTTC. Amino acids: CASSSQTSTSDYEQYF.

V and J are TRBV13 and TRBJ2-4; tentative D call: TRBD1 (6 bases). The V end lost 5 bases, the J end lost 0 bases, and 23 bases lay between the germline ends. The length of the CDR3 is 19 residues. Germline V CDR1 and CDR2: PRHDT, FYEKMQ (reference sequence). CDR3 sequence: CASSTNRERPDLAKNIQYF. DNA for the CDR3: TGTGCCAGCAGCACGAACAGGGAAAGGCCGGACCTAGCCAAAAACATTCAGTACTTC.

CDR3 amino acids: CASGTAETQYF. CDR3 DNA: TGTGCCAGCGGGACTGCAGAGACCCAGTACTTC. This rearrangement joins TRBV10-3 to TRBJ2-5; TRBD2 is a possible D gene (6 bases). Between the trimmed V and J ends, which lost 10 bases and 4 bases, there was a span of 10 bases. This CDR3 comprises 11 residues. Germline CDR1 and CDR2: ENHRY and SYGVKD.

This clone was seen once. V is TRBV10-3 and J is TRBJ1-1; 8 bases map to TRBD1. Per germline, CDR1 ENHRY and CDR2 SYGVKD. CDR3 length: 16 residues. The V gene end was trimmed by 5 bases and the J gene end by 4 bases; junction bases not matched to a gene: 12. The CDR3 here is CAISSTDRARATEAFF. For the CDR3, the DNA is TGTGCCATCAGTTCCACGGACAGGGCCAGGGCCACTGAAGCTTTCTTT.